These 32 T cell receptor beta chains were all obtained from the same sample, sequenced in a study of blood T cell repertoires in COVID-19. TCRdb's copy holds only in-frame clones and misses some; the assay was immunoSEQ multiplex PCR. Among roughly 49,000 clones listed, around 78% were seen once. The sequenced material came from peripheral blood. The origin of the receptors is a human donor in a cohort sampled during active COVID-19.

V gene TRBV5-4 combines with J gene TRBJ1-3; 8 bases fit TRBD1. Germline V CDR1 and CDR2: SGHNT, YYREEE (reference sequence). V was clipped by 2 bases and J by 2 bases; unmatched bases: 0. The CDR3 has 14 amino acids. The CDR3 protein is CASSFRGPGNTIYF. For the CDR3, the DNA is TGTGCCAGCAGCTTCAGGGGGCCTGGAAACACCATATATTTT.

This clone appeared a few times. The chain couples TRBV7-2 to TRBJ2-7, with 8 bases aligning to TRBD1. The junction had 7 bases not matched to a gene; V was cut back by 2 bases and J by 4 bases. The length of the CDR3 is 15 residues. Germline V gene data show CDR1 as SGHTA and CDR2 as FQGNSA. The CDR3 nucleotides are TGTGCCAGCAGCTTATTCGACAGGGGTGGGTACGAGCAGTACTTC. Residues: CASSLFDRGGYEQYF.

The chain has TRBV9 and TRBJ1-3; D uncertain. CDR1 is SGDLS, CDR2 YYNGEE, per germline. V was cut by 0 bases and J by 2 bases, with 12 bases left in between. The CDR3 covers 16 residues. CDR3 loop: CASSVAPGITGNTIYF. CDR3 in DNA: TGTGCCAGCAGCGTAGCCCCGGGTATTACTGGAAACACCATATATTTT.

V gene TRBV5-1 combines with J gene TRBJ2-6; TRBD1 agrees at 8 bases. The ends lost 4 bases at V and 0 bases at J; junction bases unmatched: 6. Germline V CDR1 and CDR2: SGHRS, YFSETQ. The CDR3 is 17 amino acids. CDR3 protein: CASSLSDRASGANVLTF. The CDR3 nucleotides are TGCGCCAGCAGCCTCTCGGACAGGGCCTCTGGGGCCAACGTCCTGACTTTC.

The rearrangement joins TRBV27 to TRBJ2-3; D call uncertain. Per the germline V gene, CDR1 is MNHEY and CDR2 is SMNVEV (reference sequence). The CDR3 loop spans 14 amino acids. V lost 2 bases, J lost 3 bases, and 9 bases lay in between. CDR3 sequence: CASSLLWATDTQYF. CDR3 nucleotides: TGTGCCAGCAGTTTACTCTGGGCAACAGATACGCAGTATTTT.

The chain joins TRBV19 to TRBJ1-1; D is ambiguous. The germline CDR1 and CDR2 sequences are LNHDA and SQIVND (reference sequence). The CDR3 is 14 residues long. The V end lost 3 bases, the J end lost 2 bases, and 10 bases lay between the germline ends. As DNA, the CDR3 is TGTGCCAGTAGTATCTGGCCAGGTAACACTGAAGCTTTCTTT. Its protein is CASSIWPGNTEAFF.

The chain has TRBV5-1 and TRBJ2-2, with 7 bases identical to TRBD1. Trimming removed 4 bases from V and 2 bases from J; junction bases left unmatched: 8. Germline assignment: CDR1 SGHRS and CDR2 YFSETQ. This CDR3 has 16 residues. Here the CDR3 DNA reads TGCGCCAGCAGCCCTTTCCGGGACAGTAACACCGGGGAGCTGTTTTTT. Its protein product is CASSPFRDSNTGELFF.

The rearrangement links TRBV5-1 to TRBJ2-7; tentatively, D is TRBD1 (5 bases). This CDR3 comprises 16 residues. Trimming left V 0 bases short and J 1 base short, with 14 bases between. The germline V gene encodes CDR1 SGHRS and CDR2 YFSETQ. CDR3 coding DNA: TGCGCCAGCAGCTTGGCCGGGCAGGGAATTTCCTACGAGCAGTACTTC. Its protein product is CASSLAGQGISYEQYF.

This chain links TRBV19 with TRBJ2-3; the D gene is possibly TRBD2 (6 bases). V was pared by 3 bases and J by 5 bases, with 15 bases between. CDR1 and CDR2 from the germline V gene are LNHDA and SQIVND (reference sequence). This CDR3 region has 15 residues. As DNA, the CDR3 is TGTGCCAGTAGTATTCGGGGGAGTGCCGGAGATACGCAGTATTTT. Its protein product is CASSIRGSAGDTQYF.

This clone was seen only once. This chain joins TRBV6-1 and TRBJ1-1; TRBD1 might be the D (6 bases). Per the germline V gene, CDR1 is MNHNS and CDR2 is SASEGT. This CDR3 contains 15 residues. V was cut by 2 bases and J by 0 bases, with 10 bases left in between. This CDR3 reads CASSEWGHLNTEAFF. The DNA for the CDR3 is TGTGCCAGCAGTGAATGGGGACACCTGAACACTGAAGCTTTCTTT.

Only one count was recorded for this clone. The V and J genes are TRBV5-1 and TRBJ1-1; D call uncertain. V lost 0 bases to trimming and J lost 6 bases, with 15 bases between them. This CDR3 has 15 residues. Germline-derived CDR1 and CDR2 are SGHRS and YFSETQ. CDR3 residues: CASSLGTGFGAEAFF. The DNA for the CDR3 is TGCGCCAGCAGCTTGGGGACGGGGTTCGGAGCTGAAGCTTTCTTT.

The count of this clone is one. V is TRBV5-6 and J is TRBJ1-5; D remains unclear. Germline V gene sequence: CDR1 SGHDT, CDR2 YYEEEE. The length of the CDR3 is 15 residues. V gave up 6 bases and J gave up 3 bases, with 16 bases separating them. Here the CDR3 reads CASTNLRVNNQPQHF. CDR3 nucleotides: TGTGCCAGCACCAACCTCCGGGTGAACAATCAGCCCCAGCATTTT.

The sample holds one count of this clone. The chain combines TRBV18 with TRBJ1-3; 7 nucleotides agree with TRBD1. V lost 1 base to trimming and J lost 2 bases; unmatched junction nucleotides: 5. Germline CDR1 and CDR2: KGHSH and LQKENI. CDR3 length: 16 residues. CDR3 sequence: CASSPQNRGTGNTIYF. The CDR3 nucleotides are TGTGCCAGCTCACCACAAAACAGGGGAACTGGAAACACCATATATTTT.

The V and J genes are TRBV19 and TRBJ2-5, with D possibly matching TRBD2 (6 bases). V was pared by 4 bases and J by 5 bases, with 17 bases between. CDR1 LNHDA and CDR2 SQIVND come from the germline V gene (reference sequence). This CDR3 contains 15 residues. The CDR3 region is CASSTLGGLGETQYF. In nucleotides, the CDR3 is TGTGCCAGTAGTACCCTCGGAGGGCTCGGCGAGACCCAGTACTTC. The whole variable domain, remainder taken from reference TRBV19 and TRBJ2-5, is DGGITQSPKYLFRKEGQNVTLSCEQNLNHDAMYWYRQDPGQGLRLIYYSQIVNDFQKGDIAEGYSVSREKKESFPLTVTSAQKNPTAFYLCASSTLGGLGETQYFGPGTRLLVL.

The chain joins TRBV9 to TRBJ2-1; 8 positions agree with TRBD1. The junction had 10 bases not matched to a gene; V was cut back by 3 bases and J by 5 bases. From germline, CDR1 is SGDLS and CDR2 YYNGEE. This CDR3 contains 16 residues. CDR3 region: CASSAPKGQVDNEQFF. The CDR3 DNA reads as TGTGCCAGCAGCGCGCCTAAGGGACAGGTCGACAATGAGCAGTTCTTC. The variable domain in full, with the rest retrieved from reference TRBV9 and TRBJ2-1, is DSGVTQTPKHLITATGQRVTLRCSPRSGDLSVYWYQQSLDQGLQFLIQYYNGEERAKGNILERFSAQQFPDLHSELNLSSLELGDSALYFCASSAPKGQVDNEQFFGPGTRLTVL.

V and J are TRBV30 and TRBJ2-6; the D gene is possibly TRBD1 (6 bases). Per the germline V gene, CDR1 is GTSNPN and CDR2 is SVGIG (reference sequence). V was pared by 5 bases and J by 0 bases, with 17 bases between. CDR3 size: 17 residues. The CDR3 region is CAWSPPGAHSGANVLTF. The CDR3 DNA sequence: TGTGCCTGGTCTCCCCCAGGGGCCCACTCTGGGGCCAACGTCCTGACTTTC.

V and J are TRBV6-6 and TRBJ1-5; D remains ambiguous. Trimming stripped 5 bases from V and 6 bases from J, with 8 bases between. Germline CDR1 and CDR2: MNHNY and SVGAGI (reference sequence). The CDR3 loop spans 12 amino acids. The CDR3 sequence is CASSLPGQPQHF. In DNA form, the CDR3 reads TGTGCCAGCAGTCTCCCAGGTCAGCCCCAGCATTTT.

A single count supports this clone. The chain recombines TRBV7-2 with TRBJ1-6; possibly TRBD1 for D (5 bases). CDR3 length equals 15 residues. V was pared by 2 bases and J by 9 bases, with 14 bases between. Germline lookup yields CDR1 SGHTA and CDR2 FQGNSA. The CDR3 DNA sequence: TGTGCCAGCAGCTTAAGGTTAGGGGAATTTTCACCCCTCCACTTT. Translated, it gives CASSLRLGEFSPLHF.

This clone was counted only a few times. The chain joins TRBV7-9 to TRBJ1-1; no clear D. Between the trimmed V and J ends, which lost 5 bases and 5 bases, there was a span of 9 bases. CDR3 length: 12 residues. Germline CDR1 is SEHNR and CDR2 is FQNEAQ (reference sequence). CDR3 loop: CASSSGGTEAFF. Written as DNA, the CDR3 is TGTGCCAGCAGCAGCGGAGGGACTGAAGCTTTCTTT.

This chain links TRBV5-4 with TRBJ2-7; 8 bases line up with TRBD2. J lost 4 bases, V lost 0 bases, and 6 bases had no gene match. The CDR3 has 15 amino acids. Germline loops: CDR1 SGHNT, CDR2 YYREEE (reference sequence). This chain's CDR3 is CASSLGSGGPYEQYF. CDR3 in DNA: TGTGCCAGCAGCTTGGGCAGCGGGGGACCGTACGAGCAGTACTTC.

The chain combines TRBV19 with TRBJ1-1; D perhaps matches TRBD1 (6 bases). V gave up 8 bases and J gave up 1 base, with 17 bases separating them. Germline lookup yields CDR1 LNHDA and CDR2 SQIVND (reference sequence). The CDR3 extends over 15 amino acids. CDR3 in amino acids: CASERGPMANTEAFF. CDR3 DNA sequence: TGTGCCAGTGAGCGGGGGCCCATGGCGAACACTGAAGCTTTCTTT.

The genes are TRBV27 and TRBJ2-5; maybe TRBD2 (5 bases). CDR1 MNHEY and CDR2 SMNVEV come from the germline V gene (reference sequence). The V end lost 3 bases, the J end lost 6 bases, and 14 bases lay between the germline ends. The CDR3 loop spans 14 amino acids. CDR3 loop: CASSLGGGHKTQYF. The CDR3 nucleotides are TGTGCCAGCAGTTTGGGTGGAGGCCACAAGACCCAGTACTTC.

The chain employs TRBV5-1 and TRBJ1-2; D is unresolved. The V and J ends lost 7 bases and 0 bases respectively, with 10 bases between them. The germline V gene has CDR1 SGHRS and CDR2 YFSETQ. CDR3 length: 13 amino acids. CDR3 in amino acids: CASGAQTNYGYTF. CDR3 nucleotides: TGCGCCAGCGGAGCTCAAACTAACTATGGCTACACCTTC. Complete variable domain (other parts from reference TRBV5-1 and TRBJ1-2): KAGVTQTPRYLIKTRGQQVTLSCSPISGHRSVSWYQQTPGQGLQFLFEYFSETQRNKGNFPGRFSGRQFSNSRSEMNVSTLELGDSALYLCASGAQTNYGYTFGSGTRLTVV.

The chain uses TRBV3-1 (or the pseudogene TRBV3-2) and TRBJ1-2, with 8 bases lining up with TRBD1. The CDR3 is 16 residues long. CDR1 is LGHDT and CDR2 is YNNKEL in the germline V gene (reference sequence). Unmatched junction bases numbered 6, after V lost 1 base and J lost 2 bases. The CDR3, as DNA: TGTGCCAGCAGCCAAGGGTCGACAGGGGCGAACTATGGCTACACCTTC. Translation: CASSQGSTGANYGYTF.

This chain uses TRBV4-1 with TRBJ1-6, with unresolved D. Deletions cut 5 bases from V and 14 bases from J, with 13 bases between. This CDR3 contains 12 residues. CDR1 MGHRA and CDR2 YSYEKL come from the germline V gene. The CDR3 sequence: CASSSPLGALHF. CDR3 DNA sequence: TGCGCCAGCAGCTCTCCCCTCGGGGCCCTCCACTTT.

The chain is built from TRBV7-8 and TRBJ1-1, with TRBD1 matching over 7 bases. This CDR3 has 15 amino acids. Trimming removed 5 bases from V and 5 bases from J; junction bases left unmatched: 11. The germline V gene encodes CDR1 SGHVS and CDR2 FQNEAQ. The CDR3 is CASSTLTGTETEAFF. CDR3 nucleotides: TGTGCCAGCAGCACCTTGACAGGGACGGAAACTGAAGCTTTCTTT. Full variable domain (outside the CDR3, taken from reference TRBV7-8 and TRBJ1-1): GAGVSQSPRYKVAKRGQDVALRCDPISGHVSLFWYQQALGQGPEFLTYFQNEAQLDKSGLPSDRFFAERPEGSVSTLKIQRTQQEDSAVYLCASSTLTGTETEAFFGQGTRLTVV.

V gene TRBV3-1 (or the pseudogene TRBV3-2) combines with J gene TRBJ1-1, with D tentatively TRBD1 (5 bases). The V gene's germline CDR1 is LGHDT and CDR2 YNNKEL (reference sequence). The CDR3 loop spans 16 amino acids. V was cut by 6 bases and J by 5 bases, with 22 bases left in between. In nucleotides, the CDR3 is TGTGCCAGCAGGCTCACTTCGGGACTTAGAGGAACTGAAGCTTTCTTT. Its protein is CASRLTSGLRGTEAFF.

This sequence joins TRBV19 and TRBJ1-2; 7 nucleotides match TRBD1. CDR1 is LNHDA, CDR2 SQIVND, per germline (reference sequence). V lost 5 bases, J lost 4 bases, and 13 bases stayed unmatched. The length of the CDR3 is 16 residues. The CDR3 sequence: CASSVPGTANSYGYTF. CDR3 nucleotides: TGTGCCAGTAGTGTTCCCGGGACAGCCAATAGCTATGGCTACACCTTC. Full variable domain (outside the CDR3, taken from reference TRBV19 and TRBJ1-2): DGGITQSPKYLFRKEGQNVTLSCEQNLNHDAMYWYRQDPGQGLRLIYYSQIVNDFQKGDIAEGYSVSREKKESFPLTVTSAQKNPTAFYLCASSVPGTANSYGYTFGSGTRLTVV.

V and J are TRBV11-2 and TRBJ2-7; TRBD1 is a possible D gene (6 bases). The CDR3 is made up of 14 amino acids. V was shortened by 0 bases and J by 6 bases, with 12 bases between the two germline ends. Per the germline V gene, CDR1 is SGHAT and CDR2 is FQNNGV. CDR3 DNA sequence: TGTGCCAGCAGCTTAGATCTACAGGGTGTCGAGCAGTACTTC. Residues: CASSLDLQGVEQYF. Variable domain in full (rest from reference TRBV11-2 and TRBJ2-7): EAGVAQSPRYKIIEKRQSVAFWCNPISGHATLYWYQQILGQGPKLLIQFQNNGVVDDSQLPKDRFSAERLKGVDSTLKIQPAKLEDSAVYLCASSLDLQGVEQYFGPGTRLTVT.

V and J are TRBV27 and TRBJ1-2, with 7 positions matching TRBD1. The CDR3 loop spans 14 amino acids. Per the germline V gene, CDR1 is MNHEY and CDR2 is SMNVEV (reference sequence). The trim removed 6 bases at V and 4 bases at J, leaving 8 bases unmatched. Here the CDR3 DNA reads TGTGCCAGCAGACTCGGGACAGAATTCTATGGCTACACCTTC. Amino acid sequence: CASRLGTEFYGYTF.

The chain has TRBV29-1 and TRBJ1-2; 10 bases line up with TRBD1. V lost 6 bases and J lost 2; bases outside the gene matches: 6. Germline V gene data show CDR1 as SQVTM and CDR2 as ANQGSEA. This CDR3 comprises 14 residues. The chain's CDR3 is CSVGRGQGNYGYTF. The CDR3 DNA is TGCAGCGTCGGAAGGGGACAGGGGAACTATGGCTACACCTTC.

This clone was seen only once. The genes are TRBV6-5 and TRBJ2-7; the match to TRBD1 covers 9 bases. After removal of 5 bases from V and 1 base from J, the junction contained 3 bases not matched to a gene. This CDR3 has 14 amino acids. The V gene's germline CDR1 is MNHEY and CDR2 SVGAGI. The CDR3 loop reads CASSQGTGSYEQYF. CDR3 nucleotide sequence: TGTGCCAGCAGTCAGGGGACAGGGTCCTACGAGCAGTACTTC.